Shown below are 27 T cell receptor beta chains from a single sample sequenced in a study of cytomegalovirus exposure and HLA in healthy donors. The PCR employed 60 Vbeta primers together with 13 Jbeta primers. The data were produced by immunoSEQ multiplex PCR, yet TCRdb's version contains in-frame clones alone and is incomplete. The table shows tens of thousands of clones, with around four fifths occurring only once. The source material was PBMCs. The receptors here all came from a middle-aged man in good health and CMV-seronegative.

Concerning this clone itself: The identical CDR3 is also encoded by other nucleotide sequences in the sample. The chain employs TRBV5-1 and TRBJ2-7, with 13 bases aligning to TRBD2. Germline V lookup: CDR1 SGHRS, CDR2 YFSETQ. The CDR3 loop spans 15 amino acids. V was pared by 8 bases and J by 0 bases, with 5 bases of the junction left unmatched. The CDR3 protein is CASSRTSGSSYEQYF. DNA of the CDR3: TGCGCCAGTTCTCGGACTAGCGGGAGCTCCTACGAGCAGTACTTC. Complete variable domain (other parts from reference TRBV5-1 and TRBJ2-7): KAGVTQTPRYLIKTRGQQVTLSCSPISGHRSVSWYQQTPGQGLQFLFEYFSETQRNKGNFPGRFSGRQFSNSRSEMNVSTLELGDSALYLCASSRTSGSSYEQYFGPGTRLTVT.

Worth noting for this clone: Relative to the germline gene, one junction end is altered; a read error may explain this. The chain recombines TRBV7-9 with TRBJ1-2; the match to TRBD1 covers 11 bases. There are 17 residues in the CDR3. CDR1 is SEHNR and CDR2 is FQNEAQ in the germline V gene (reference sequence). The CDR3 region has the DNA TGTTCCAGCAGCCTACGGACAGGGGGCGGCCATTGGTATGGCTACACCTTC. This sequence encodes CSSSLRTGGGHWYGYTF.

V usage is TRBV19 and J usage is TRBJ2-7; 9 bases are shared with TRBD1. CDR3 length: 15 residues. Germline values: CDR1 LNHDA, CDR2 SQIVND (reference sequence). After removal of 3 bases from V and 2 bases from J, the junction contained 5 bases not matched to a gene. The CDR3 nucleotides are TGTGCCAGTAGTATGGCGGGACAGGGAACCTACGAGCAGTACTTC. Translation: CASSMAGQGTYEQYF.

This clone was counted a single time. This chain joins TRBV27 and TRBJ1-4; 10 positions match TRBD1. The V gene's germline CDR1 is MNHEY and CDR2 SMNVEV (reference sequence). With 4 bases clipped from V and 10 bases from J, the junction kept 9 bases outside the gene matches. The length of the CDR3 is 15 residues. The CDR3 nucleotides read TGTGCCAGCAGTTCCCGGGACAGGGGAGCTCTAAAACTGTTTTTT. This translates into CASSSRDRGALKLFF.

V usage is TRBV5-6 and J usage is TRBJ2-3; D might be TRBD2 (5 bases). Trimming stripped 1 base from V and 2 bases from J, with 14 bases between. The CDR3 is 16 amino acids. Germline lookup yields CDR1 SGHDT and CDR2 YYEEEE. In DNA form, the CDR3 reads TGTGCCAGCAGCTTGTGGCTTGGGGAGAACACAGATACGCAGTATTTT. Encoded protein: CASSLWLGENTDTQYF.

The chain links TRBV6-1 to TRBJ2-7; 7 bases agree with TRBD1. The CDR3 loop spans 13 amino acids. J gave up 0 bases and V 9 bases, and 5 bases lay outside the gene matches. In germline, CDR1 is MNHNS, CDR2 SASEGT. CDR3 in amino acids: CASFRDSSYEQYF. The DNA of the CDR3 is TGTGCCAGTTTCCGGGACAGCTCCTACGAGCAGTACTTC.

This rearrangement joins TRBV18 to TRBJ2-7; a possible D gene is TRBD1 (6 bases). The CDR3 loop spans 14 amino acids. The germline CDR1 and CDR2 sequences are KGHSH and LQKENI. Trimming cost V 2 bases and J 9 bases, with 17 bases left between them. CDR3 sequence: CASSPRTADVGQYF. The CDR3 DNA reads TGTGCCAGCTCACCAAGGACAGCCGACGTTGGGCAGTACTTC.

The CDR3 nucleotides read TGCGCCAGCAGCCCTGGGACAGGGAGGAATGAGCAGTTCTTC. Its translation is CASSPGTGRNEQFF. The chain couples TRBV5-1 to TRBJ2-1; 9 bases match TRBD1. CDR1 and CDR2 (germline): SGHRS, YFSETQ. Trimming at V came to 4 bases and at J to 7 bases, leaving 6 bases not matched to a gene. The CDR3 is made up of 14 amino acids.

This clone showed up just once. V gene TRBV6-1 combines with J gene TRBJ2-1, with TRBD2 matching over 7 bases. V was clipped by 4 bases and J by 2 bases; unmatched bases: 2. CDR3 length equals 14 residues. CDR1 is MNHNS and CDR2 is SASEGT in the germline V gene. CDR3 nucleotides: TGTGCCAGCAGTGGCGCGGGGGCCTACAATGAGCAGTTCTTC. Translating gives CASSGAGAYNEQFF.

The chain joins TRBV18 to TRBJ2-7, with D tentatively TRBD2 (6 bases). The V gene lost 0 bases and the J gene lost 6 bases, with 9 bases spanning the gap. Per the germline V gene, CDR1 is KGHSH and CDR2 is LQKENI. The CDR3 has 13 amino acids. CDR3 sequence: CASSPPGLCEQYF. CDR3 nucleotides: TGTGCCAGCTCACCACCGGGACTGTGCGAGCAGTACTTC.

The chain couples TRBV6-5 to TRBJ2-7, with a weak D call TRBD1 (5 bases). Germline CDR1 is MNHEY and CDR2 is SVGAGI. The CDR3 is made up of 16 amino acids. V was cut by 0 bases and J by 3 bases, with 15 bases left in between. CDR3 coding DNA: TGTGCCAGCAGTTACTCGGGGCTTAAGACGGGCTACGAGCAGTACTTC. Protein sequence: CASSYSGLKTGYEQYF.

To note about this clone: The limits of the CDR3 on the DNA are not certain, so only TCRdb's listed CDR3 is given. The V call is TRBV9, the J call TRBJ2-1; TRBD2, the D gene given by the table, was not confirmed from the DNA. The CDR3 spans 14 amino acids, including both terminal residues. In germline, CDR1 is SGDLS, CDR2 YYNGEE. The chain's CDR3 is CASSVAGGNNERFF.

This clone was counted a few times. J is TRBJ1-2 and V is TRBV6-1; D not certain. V was shortened by 1 base and J by 4 bases, with 13 bases between the two germline ends. The CDR3 is made up of 15 amino acids. Germline V CDR1 and CDR2: MNHNS, SASEGT. CDR3 nucleotide sequence: TGTGCCAGCAGTGAAGGTATAGGAGGGTCCTATGGCTACACCTTC. Amino acids: CASSEGIGGSYGYTF.

This clone was counted only a few times. The chain joins TRBV19 to TRBJ2-3, with 10 bases identical to TRBD1. Germline V CDR1 and CDR2: LNHDA, SQIVND (reference sequence). CDR3 size: 14 residues. Germline trimming cut 9 bases from V and 6 bases from J; bases unmatched to any gene: 9. DNA for the CDR3: TGTGCCAGCCGGGACAGGGGAACCTCCGATACGCAGTATTTT. Its translation is CASRDRGTSDTQYF.

The chain carries TRBV15 and TRBJ2-7; 8 bases align to TRBD1. In germline, CDR1 is LNHNV, CDR2 YYDKDF (reference sequence). The CDR3 length is 15 residues. The V segment lost 0 bases and the J segment 0 bases; nucleotides outside the gene matches: 1. Written as DNA, the CDR3 is TGTGCCACCAGCAGAGATACAGGGGGCTCCTACGAGCAGTACTTC. Translating gives CATSRDTGGSYEQYF.

The chain joins TRBV4-1 to TRBJ2-5; 8 nucleotides match TRBD1. J was trimmed by 4 bases and V by 4 bases; bases with no gene match: 11. There are 16 residues in the CDR3. CDR1 and CDR2 (germline): MGHRA, YSYEKL. Here the CDR3 reads CASSPQGAGRGETQYF. The CDR3 DNA follows: TGCGCCAGCAGCCCCCAGGGGGCGGGGCGGGGAGAGACCCAGTACTTC.

The chain has TRBV10-3 and TRBJ1-5, with 7 bases that match TRBD1. Germline trimming cut 5 bases from V and 7 bases from J; bases unmatched to any gene: 8. The CDR3 has 14 residues. Germline CDR1 is ENHRY and CDR2 is SYGVKD. In DNA form, the CDR3 reads TGTGCCATCAGTCCGGCAGGGGGAAGGCAGCCCCAGCATTTT. It codes for CAISPAGGRQPQHF.

This rearrangement joins TRBV9 to TRBJ2-2, with D perhaps matching TRBD2 (6 bases). This CDR3 is 15 amino acids long. The V gene's germline CDR1 is SGDLS and CDR2 YYNGEE. The V and J ends lost 0 bases and 3 bases respectively, with 9 bases between them. The CDR3 DNA reads as TGTGCCAGCAGCGTAGCGGGCGGGGACACCGGGGAGCTGTTTTTT. Translated, it gives CASSVAGGDTGELFF.

The rearrangement links TRBV11-2 to TRBJ2-5, with 8 bases fitting TRBD2. The assigned J gene may be wrong: the sequence end matches TRBJ2-7 better. The CDR3 contains 14 residues. Germline V gene lookup returns CDR1 SGHAT and CDR2 FQNNGV. CDR3 protein: CASSSTSGSYEQYF. CDR3 DNA sequence: TGTGCCAGCAGCTCCACTAGCGGCTCCTACGAGCAGTACTTC.

This clone was counted only a few times. The genes are TRBV6-1 and TRBJ1-2, with D unresolved. The CDR3 has 17 residues. Germline V gene sequence: CDR1 MNHNS, CDR2 SASEGT. Trimming shortened V by 4 bases and J by 3 bases, and 21 bases separated the two germline ends. CDR3 protein: CASSARAGARWDYGYTF. The CDR3, as DNA: TGTGCCAGCAGTGCCCGAGCGGGCGCAAGGTGGGACTATGGCTACACCTTC.

The rearrangement uses TRBV20-1 and TRBJ2-1; D possibly corresponds to TRBD2 (6 bases). Germline V gene data show CDR1 as DFQATT and CDR2 as SNEGSKA (reference sequence). The ends were cut back, 5 bases at V and 16 bases at J, with 15 bases in the middle. The CDR3 has 10 amino acids. The CDR3 DNA reads TGCAGTGCTTCGGGGACTGCTTTATTCTTC. Its translation: CSASGTALFF.

This chain connects TRBV10-3 to TRBJ2-7; 7 nucleotides line up with TRBD2. Germline-derived CDR1 and CDR2 are ENHRY and SYGVKD. The V gene end was trimmed by 7 bases and the J gene end by 0 bases; junction bases not matched to a gene: 9. The length of the CDR3 is 15 residues. CDR3 loop: CAINAGSGASYEQYF. The CDR3 nucleotides are TGTGCCATCAACGCGGGGAGCGGGGCCTCCTACGAGCAGTACTTC.

The V gene is TRBV7-2, the J gene TRBJ2-2; 10 nucleotides match TRBD2. This CDR3 has 17 amino acids. Trimming cost V 0 bases and J 5 bases; bases outside gene matches: 6. Looked up from germline, CDR1 is SGHTA and CDR2 is FQGNSA. Here the CDR3 DNA reads TGTGCCAGCAGCTTAGCGCCTAGCGGGAGACGAACCGGGGAGCTGTTTTTT. Translation gives CASSLAPSGRRTGELFF. Based on the CDR3 plus reference TRBV7-2 and TRBJ2-2, the full variable domain is GAGVSQSPSNKVTEKGKDVELRCDPISGHTALYWYRQSLGQGLEFLIYFQGNSAPDKSGLPSDRFSAERTGGSVSTLTIQRTQQEDSAVYLCASSLAPSGRRTGELFFGEGSRLTVL.

This clone showed up just a few times. The chain joins TRBV5-4 to TRBJ1-4; a weak D match, TRBD1 (5 bases). Trimming shortened V by 2 bases and J by 1 base, and 12 bases separated the two germline ends. CDR3 size: 16 residues. Looked up from germline, CDR1 is SGHNT and CDR2 is YYREEE (reference sequence). This CDR3 reads CASSFGGAGTNEKLFF. The CDR3, as DNA: TGTGCCAGCAGCTTCGGAGGGGCAGGAACTAATGAAAAACTGTTTTTT.

This rearrangement joins TRBV10-3 to TRBJ1-1; TRBD1 aligns across 10 bases. The CDR3 extends over 15 amino acids. Germline-derived CDR1 and CDR2 are ENHRY and SYGVKD. V shed 4 bases and J 6 bases; nucleotides not matched to a gene: 8. The CDR3 protein is CAISGDGTGASEAFF. The CDR3 DNA is TGTGCCATCAGTGGGGACGGGACAGGGGCCTCTGAAGCTTTCTTT.

The chain couples TRBV7-9 to TRBJ1-4, with 7 bases lining up with TRBD1. V was clipped by 4 bases and J by 5 bases; unmatched bases: 4. This CDR3 spans 14 amino acids. Germline V gene data show CDR1 as SEHNR and CDR2 as FQNEAQ (reference sequence). CDR3 residues: CASSSGQQNEKLFF. CDR3 nucleotides: TGTGCCAGCAGCTCGGGACAGCAGAATGAAAAACTGTTTTTT.

V and J are TRBV5-6 and TRBJ2-3; D is uncertain. The CDR3 sequence is 14 residues long. Trimming left V 4 bases short and J 0 bases short, with 9 bases between. From germline, CDR1 is SGHDT and CDR2 YYEEEE. The CDR3 is CASSPAVSTDTQYF. In nucleotides, the CDR3 is TGTGCCAGCAGCCCTGCGGTTAGCACAGATACGCAGTATTTT. The whole variable domain, remainder taken from reference TRBV5-6 and TRBJ2-3, is DAGVTQSPTHLIKTRGQQVTLRCSPKSGHDTVSWYQQALGQGPQFIFQYYEEEERQRGNFPDRFSGHQFPNYSSELNVNALLLGDSALYLCASSPAVSTDTQYFGPGTRLTVL.